Below, one TCR beta chain is given with its context. The sample comes from a study of shared clonotypes between healthy human individuals. Data came from immunoSEQ multiplex PCR; TCRdb stores just in-frame clones and leaves some out. The top ten clones hold about 0.22% of a sample with roughly 850,000 clones, approximately 97% of them seen once. Naive CD8 populations comprised CD45RO-negative cells positively selected for CCR7, excluding terminally differentiated effector memory CD45RA+ cells. The V and J ends lost 5 bases and 0 bases respectively, with 12 bases between them. The CDR3 has 15 residues. Germline assignment: CDR1 SGHAT and CDR2 FQNNGV.

The J gene is TRBJ2-3, the V gene TRBV11-2; D could derive from TRBD1 or TRBD2 (5 bases each). The sequence came from a man aged 30 to 39 in good health. The sequenced sample consisted of naive CD8+ T cells sorted from blood. The CDR3 loop reads CASSDYRDSTDTQYF. Here the CDR3 DNA reads TGTGCCAGCAGCGATTACCGGGACAGCACAGATACGCAGTATTTT.